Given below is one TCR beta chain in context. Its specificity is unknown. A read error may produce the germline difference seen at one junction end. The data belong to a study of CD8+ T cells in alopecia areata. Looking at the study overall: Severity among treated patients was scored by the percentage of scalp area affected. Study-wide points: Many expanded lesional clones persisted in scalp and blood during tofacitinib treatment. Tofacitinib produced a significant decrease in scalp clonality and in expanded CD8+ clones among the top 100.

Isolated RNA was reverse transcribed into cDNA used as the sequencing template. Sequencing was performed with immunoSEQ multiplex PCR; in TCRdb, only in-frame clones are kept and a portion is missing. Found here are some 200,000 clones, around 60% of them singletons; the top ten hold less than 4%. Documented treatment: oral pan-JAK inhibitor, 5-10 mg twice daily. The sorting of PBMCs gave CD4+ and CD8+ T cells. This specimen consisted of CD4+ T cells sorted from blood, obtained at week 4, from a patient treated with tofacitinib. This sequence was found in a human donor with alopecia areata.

CDR3 sequence (DNA): TGTGCCAGCAGCCAAGAAGTTGTGGACAGGGAGGTGTTTTTT. Translating it yields CASSQEVVDREVFF. J is TRBJ2-2 and V is TRBV4-2; 8 positions agree with TRBD1. The CDR3 sequence is 14 residues long. Germline values: CDR1 LGHNA, CDR2 YNFKEQ.